Below are 4 T cell receptor beta chains sequenced from a single sample in a study of blood T cell repertoires in COVID-19. Method: immunoSEQ multiplex PCR; TCRdb's copy keeps in-frame clones and lacks some. This table holds roughly 250,000 clones, around 90% found once. Input material: PBMCs or T cells enriched from blood (not recorded which). Source of these receptors: a woman aged 40 to 49 who had been exposed to COVID-19.

With regard to this clone: At one of its ends the junction is not consistent with the germline gene, which may arise from a read error. The gene calls are TRBV5-1 and TRBJ1-1; no clear D. This CDR3 is built from 13 residues. Germline CDR1 reads SGHRS; CDR2 reads YFSETQ. The DNA of the CDR3 is TGTGCCAGCAGCTCCAGGTATAACACTGAAGCTTTCTTT. As protein: CASSSRYNTEAFF.

The rearrangement links TRBV28 to TRBJ2-5; a weak D match, TRBD1 (6 bases). Between the trimmed V and J ends, which lost 5 bases and 2 bases, there was a span of 12 bases. This CDR3 contains 14 residues. Germline CDR1 MDHEN, CDR2 SYDVKM. This CDR3 is CASSATGTQETQYF. The DNA for the CDR3 is TGTGCCAGCAGTGCAACCGGGACACAAGAGACCCAGTACTTC.

A remark on this clone: Possible read error: a much larger clone is one base away. This rearrangement joins TRBV12-3 or TRBV12-4 to TRBJ2-1, with 8 bases lining up with TRBD2. The CDR3 consists of 12 residues. With V trimmed by 6 bases and J by 8 bases, 3 bases remained unmatched. The CDR3 sequence: CASSPTSDEQFF. DNA of the CDR3: TGTGCCAGCAGCCCGACTAGCGATGAGCAGTTCTTC.

The chain carries TRBV7-9 and TRBJ1-5; 7 bases agree with TRBD1. Per germline, CDR1 SEHNR and CDR2 FQNEAQ (reference sequence). V lost 5 bases, J lost 6 bases, and 1 base stayed unmatched. The CDR3 is 12 amino acids. The CDR3 sequence is CASSAGGQPQHF. Here the CDR3 DNA reads TGTGCCAGCAGCGCAGGGGGTCAGCCCCAGCATTTT.